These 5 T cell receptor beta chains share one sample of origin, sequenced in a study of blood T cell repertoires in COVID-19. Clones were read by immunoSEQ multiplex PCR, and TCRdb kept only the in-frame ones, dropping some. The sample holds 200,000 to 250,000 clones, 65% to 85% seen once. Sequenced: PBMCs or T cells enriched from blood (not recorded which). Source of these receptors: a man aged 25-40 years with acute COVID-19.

CDR3 region: CASSRARGGETQYF. The CDR3 bases are TGTGCCAGCAGCCGCGCTCGGGGGGGAGAGACCCAGTACTTC. The V call is TRBV14, the J call TRBJ2-5; the match to TRBD2 covers 8 bases. The CDR3 consists of 14 residues. With V trimmed by 4 bases and J by 4 bases, 5 bases remained unmatched. Germline loops: CDR1 SGHDN, CDR2 FVKESK.

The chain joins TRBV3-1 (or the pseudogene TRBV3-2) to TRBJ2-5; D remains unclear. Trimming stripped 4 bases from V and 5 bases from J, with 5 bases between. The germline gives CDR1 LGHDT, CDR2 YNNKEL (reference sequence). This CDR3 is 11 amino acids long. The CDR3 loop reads CASSLQETQYF. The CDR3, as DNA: TGTGCCAGCAGCCTACAGGAGACCCAGTACTTC.

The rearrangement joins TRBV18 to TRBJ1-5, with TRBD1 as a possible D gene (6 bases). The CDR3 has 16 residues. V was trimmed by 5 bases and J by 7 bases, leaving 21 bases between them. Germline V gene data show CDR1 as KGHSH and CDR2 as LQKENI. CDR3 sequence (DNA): TGTGCCAGCTCATCAATGACAGGAGGCGATGGCCAGCCCCAGCATTTT. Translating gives CASSSMTGGDGQPQHF.

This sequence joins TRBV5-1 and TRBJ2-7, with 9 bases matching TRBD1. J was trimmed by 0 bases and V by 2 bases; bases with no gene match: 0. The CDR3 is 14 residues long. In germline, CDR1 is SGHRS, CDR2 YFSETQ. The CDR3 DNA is TGCGCCAGCAGCTTACAGGGGGCCTCCTACGAGCAGTACTTC. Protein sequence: CASSLQGASYEQYF.

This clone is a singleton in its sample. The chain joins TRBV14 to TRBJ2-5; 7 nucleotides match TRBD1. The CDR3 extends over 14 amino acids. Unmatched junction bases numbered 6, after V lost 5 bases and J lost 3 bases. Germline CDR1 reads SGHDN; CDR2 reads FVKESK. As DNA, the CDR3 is TGTGCCAGCAGCACCCGGGACAGTGAAGAGACCCAGTACTTC. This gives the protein CASSTRDSEETQYF.